This T cell receptor beta chain was sequenced in a study of blood T cell repertoires in COVID-19. About the research overall: Italy, Spain and the United States were the sources of the convalescent and acute COVID-19 samples. PBMCs, B-cell-depleted T cells, or T cells provided the cDNA or gDNA that made up the material.

Original methodology: It was from reference gene primer amplification that nucleated cell counts were estimated. Sequenced by immunoSEQ multiplex PCR; TCRdb stores in-frame clones only, minus some. V, J and clone size are those of that table, while D and trimming were read from the DNA. The sample gives tens of thousands of clones, around nine tenths of which show up once; under 2% is in the top ten. Germline V CDR1 and CDR2: SGHTA, FQGNSA. V dropped 1 base and J dropped 4 bases, with 11 bases sitting between them. The CDR3 runs 15 residues. The rearrangement joins TRBV7-2 to TRBJ2-1; D might be TRBD2 (6 bases). This TCR came from a woman of 80 years or more with active or convalescent COVID-19. The sample comprised peripheral blood. CDR3 in DNA: TGTGCCAGCAGCTTAGGGGACTCAAGATACAATGAGCAGTTCTTC. Translation: CASSLGDSRYNEQFF.